The rows below give T cell receptor beta chains drawn from one sample of a study of OX40 agonist ivuxolimab in advanced cancers. Some clones are missing from TCRdb's copy, which holds only in-frame ones; the method was immunoSEQ multiplex PCR. The data show about 82,000 clones, approximately 87% seen once. The sequences come from CD4+ or CD8+ T cells sorted from blood, collected in a trial of the OX40 agonist ivuxolimab. The receptors here all came from an adult with an advanced solid tumor such as melanoma, head and neck, liver or kidney cancer. Each CDR3 is given with its conserved first and last residue. The D gene is left open where the match is weak. Clone size is not always given. Where it is, it says once, few, many or a class for expanded clones.

TGTGCCAGCAGCTTGAACGGAGGCGGGGGGAATGAAAAACTGTTTTTT,CASSLNGGGGNEKLFF,TRBV5-4,NA,few,TRBJ1-4
TGTGCCAGCAGCCCCGGGTTGAGGGGTGGAGCTTTCTTT,CASSPGLRGGAFF,TRBV11-2,NA,NA,TRBJ1-1
TGCGCCAGCCTCAAGGGGCCCGGGACAGATACGCAGTATTTT,CASLKGPGTDTQYF,TRBV5-1,NA,NA,TRBJ2-3
TGTGCCAGTAATGCCCCGCGGACAGCGAACTCTGGAAACACCATATATTTT,CASNAPRTANSGNTIYF,TRBV19,NA,NA,TRBJ1-3
TGCGCCAGCAGCCAGAGAACGCCGGGACAGGGCAATCAGCCCCAGCATTTT,CASSQRTPGQGNQPQHF,TRBV4-1,TRBD1,NA,TRBJ1-5
TGTGCCAGCAGCGTTAATTACAATGAGCAGTTCTTC,CASSVNYNEQFF,TRBV7-2,NA,NA,TRBJ2-1
TGCGCCAGCAGCAGAGAGGGACAGCAAGAGACCCAGTACTTC,CASSREGQQETQYF,TRBV5-1,TRBD1,NA,TRBJ2-5
TGCGCCAGCAGCCAAGATCTAGAACTAGCGGGGGAAGAGACCCAGTACTTC,CASSQDLELAGEETQYF,TRBV4-1,TRBD2,NA,TRBJ2-5
TGTGCCAGCAGGGACAGGGGTGCAACTAATGAAAAACTGTTTTTT,CASRDRGATNEKLFF,TRBV6-5,TRBD1,NA,TRBJ1-4
TGTGCCAGCAGTTACTCTGGAGACAAAATCCAGCCCCAGCATTTT,CASSYSGDKIQPQHF,TRBV6-5,NA,NA,TRBJ1-5
TGTGCCTGGAACAGGGGCACGCACAATGAGCAGTTCTTC,CAWNRGTHNEQFF,TRBV30,TRBD1,NA,TRBJ2-1
TGTGCCAGCAGTTTAACCTCCCCAGGGCGTCCCAATCAGCCCCAGCATTTT,CASSLTSPGRPNQPQHF,TRBV27,NA,NA,TRBJ1-5
TGTGCCAGCAGCATACCAGGGGGAATAACTGAAGCTTTCTTT,CASSIPGGITEAFF,TRBV7-2,TRBD1,NA,TRBJ1-1
TGTGCCAGCAGCCGACTTACCAAAATAGCCTACAATGAGCAGTTCTTC,CASSRLTKIAYNEQFF,TRBV7-9,NA,NA,TRBJ2-1
TGTGCCTGGAGTGTAGGTGATACGCAGTATTTT,CAWSVGDTQYF,TRBV30,NA,NA,TRBJ2-3
TGTGCCAGTAGCGGGACTCGAATTGGGTCCTATAATTCACCCCTCCACTTT,CASSGTRIGSYNSPLHF,TRBV19,NA,NA,TRBJ1-6
TGTGCCAGTAGTATATTACAGAACTCCTACGAGCAGTACTTC,CASSILQNSYEQYF,TRBV19,NA,NA,TRBJ2-7
TGCGCCAGCAGCCAAGGTCCGGGTACGCAGTATTTT,CASSQGPGTQYF,TRBV4-1,NA,NA,TRBJ2-3
TGTGCCAGCAGCTTACGACAGGGGGGCACAGATACGCAGTATTTT,CASSLRQGGTDTQYF,TRBV7-9,TRBD1,NA,TRBJ2-3
TGTGCCAGCAGTTACGGCCGGGACAGGGGATCACGGTCCCTCCACTTT,CASSYGRDRGSRSLHF,TRBV6-7,TRBD1,NA,TRBJ1-6
TGTGCCAGCAGCCCCCAGGCACTAGCTAATGAAAAACTGTTTTTT,CASSPQALANEKLFF,TRBV7-2,NA,NA,TRBJ1-4